What follows are 8 T cell receptor beta chains derived from one specimen sequenced in a study of blood T cell repertoires in COVID-19. The method was immunoSEQ multiplex PCR; TCRdb's version includes in-frame clones alone and lacks a portion of them. The profile shows 300,000 or so clones, 70% to 90% of them singletons. Sequenced input: peripheral blood. These receptors were taken from a woman aged 45-65 years who had recovered from COVID-19.

The V and J genes are TRBV7-8 and TRBJ2-7; D is unresolved. CDR3 size: 15 residues. V was shortened by 1 base and J by 1 base, with 11 bases between the two germline ends. The V gene's germline CDR1 is SGHVS and CDR2 FQNEAQ. CDR3 DNA: TGTGCCAGCAGCTTAGGCCGCGGCGGATCCTACGAGCAGTACTTC. Residues: CASSLGRGGSYEQYF.

The chain's CDR3 is CASRRGLAGGTQETQYF. DNA for the CDR3: TGTGCCAGCAGGCGGGGACTAGCGGGGGGGACGCAAGAGACCCAGTACTTC. The J gene is TRBJ2-5, the V gene TRBV27; 16 bases map to TRBD2. The CDR3 runs 17 residues. Trimming removed 6 bases from V and 2 bases from J; junction bases left unmatched: 6. Germline values: CDR1 MNHEY, CDR2 SMNVEV (reference sequence).

This chain connects TRBV29-1 to TRBJ2-2; 8 positions agree with TRBD1. The CDR3 has 13 amino acids. CDR1 and CDR2 (germline): SQVTM, ANQGSEA. The junction had 5 bases not matched to a gene; V was cut back by 6 bases and J by 5 bases. Here the CDR3 reads CSVRTGRTGELFF. The CDR3 nucleotides read TGCAGCGTCAGGACAGGGCGGACCGGGGAGCTGTTTTTT.

The J gene is TRBJ1-1, the V gene TRBV7-9, with 7 bases lining up with TRBD1. This CDR3 spans 14 amino acids. CDR1 is SEHNR and CDR2 is FQNEAQ in the germline V gene (reference sequence). J lost 4 bases, V lost 3 bases, and 5 bases had no gene match. This chain's CDR3 is CASSFTRQGTEAFF. For the CDR3, the DNA is TGTGCCAGCAGCTTCACCCGACAGGGCACTGAAGCTTTCTTT.

This clone appeared once. The germline gene is not matched at one end of the junction; a read error may be the cause. The chain combines TRBV5-8 with TRBJ2-5, with 8 positions matching TRBD2. Germline CDR1 and CDR2: SGHTS and YDEGEE. The CDR3 has 16 amino acids. Here the CDR3 reads CASSLEVSGKREAQYF. Written as DNA, the CDR3 is TGTGCCAGCAGCTTGGAGGTTAGCGGGAAACGAGAGGCCCAGTACTTC. Drawing the rest from reference TRBV5-8 and TRBJ2-5, the complete variable domain is EAGVTQSPTHLIKTRGQQATLRCSPISGHTSVYWYQQALGLGLQFLLWYDEGEERNRGNFPPRFSGRQFPNYSSELNVNALELEDSALYLCASSLEVSGKREAQYFGPGTRLLVL.

This rearrangement joins TRBV10-1 to TRBJ2-3; possible D gene TRBD1, 5 bases. This CDR3 comprises 14 residues. Trimming took 3 bases from V and 2 from J, leaving 9 bases between them. Germline CDR1 WNHNN, CDR2 SYGVQD (reference sequence). The CDR3 is CASSDRAITDTQYF. The CDR3 nucleotides are TGCGCCAGCAGTGACAGGGCTATCACAGATACGCAGTATTTT.

This rearrangement joins TRBV11-2 to TRBJ2-1, with 14 bases aligning to TRBD2. Looked up from germline, CDR1 is SGHAT and CDR2 is FQNNGV. J gave up 9 bases and V 5 bases, and 6 bases lay outside the gene matches. This CDR3 is built from 15 residues. The DNA of the CDR3 is TGTGCCAGCAGCCGGACTAGCGGGGGGAGCGGTGAGCAGTTCTTC. This encodes CASSRTSGGSGEQFF.

The chain recombines TRBV28 with TRBJ1-4; unclear D gene. V lost 4 bases, J lost 8 bases, and 14 bases lay in between. From germline, CDR1 is MDHEN and CDR2 SYDVKM. There are 14 residues in the CDR3. In nucleotides, the CDR3 is TGTGCCAGCAGTTGGACTACTCGCCGGGAAAAACTGTTTTTT. Protein: CASSWTTRREKLFF.